This entry lists 31 T cell receptor beta chains sequenced from one sample in a study of shared clonotypes between healthy human individuals. Data came from immunoSEQ multiplex PCR; TCRdb stores just in-frame clones and leaves some out. The sample records some 2.4 million clones, roughly 93% being singletons. The sample consisted of naive CD4+ T cells from PBMCs. Subset defined: CD45RA+ positively selected. These TCRs come from a man aged 18-30 years in good health. Some clones in this sample may be carry-over from other donors' samples.

The chain recombines TRBV19 with TRBJ2-7, with a possible D match to TRBD2 (5 bases). CDR3 length: 17 residues. Trimming left V 9 bases short and J 0 bases short, with 24 bases between. Germline lookup yields CDR1 LNHDA and CDR2 SQIVND (reference sequence). The CDR3 is CASHLAGVPASSYEQYF. CDR3 sequence (DNA): TGTGCCAGCCACTTGGCGGGTGTCCCCGCTAGCTCCTACGAGCAGTACTTC.

The rearrangement links TRBV7-3 to TRBJ2-7; 7 nucleotides align to TRBD2. Germline-derived CDR1 and CDR2 are SGHTA and FQGTGA. The J segment lost 5 bases and the V segment lost 5 bases, leaving 12 bases of the junction unmatched. The CDR3 extends over 15 amino acids. CDR3 sequence reads: CASSILGGRAHEQYF. CDR3 sequence (DNA): TGTGCCAGCAGCATACTTGGCGGGAGAGCCCACGAGCAGTACTTC.

The CDR3 region has the DNA TGTGCCAGAAGCAGATCAGGGGGCTCCATGACAACTAATGAAAAACTGTTTTTT. Protein product: CARSRSGGSMTTNEKLFF. The chain combines TRBV5-3 with TRBJ1-4, with 8 positions matching TRBD1. TRBV5-3 is classed as an ORF, of uncertain function. Trimming at V came to 4 bases and at J to 0 bases, leaving 11 bases not matched to a gene. The CDR3 contains 18 residues.

The CDR3 region is CASSPGGSGSSYEQYF. The CDR3 DNA follows: TGTGCCAGCAGCCCGGGGGGATCTGGGAGTTCCTACGAGCAGTACTTC. This rearrangement joins TRBV5-4 to TRBJ2-7; 7 positions agree with TRBD2. The germline CDR1 and CDR2 sequences are SGHNT and YYREEE (reference sequence). The CDR3 is 16 amino acids. The V and J ends lost 4 bases and 1 base, in that order; junction bases with no gene match: 11. Complete variable domain (other parts from reference TRBV5-4 and TRBJ2-7): ETGVTQSPTHLIKTRGQQVTLRCSSQSGHNTVSWYQQALGQGPQFIFQYYREEENGRGNFPPRFSGLQFPNYSSELNVNALELDDSALYLCASSPGGSGSSYEQYFGPGTRLTVT.

This clone was counted only a few times. Other DNA sequences from this sample encode an identical CDR3 as well. This chain uses TRBV30 with TRBJ1-1, with D hard to call. CDR3 length equals 13 residues. V shed 0 bases and J shed 0 bases, with 5 bases lying between them. The V gene's germline CDR1 is GTSNPN and CDR2 SVGIG (reference sequence). The CDR3 loop is CAWSVFVNTEAFF. The CDR3 DNA reads TGTGCCTGGAGTGTATTTGTGAACACTGAAGCTTTCTTT.

The rearrangement uses TRBV28 and TRBJ2-1, with 8 bases lining up with TRBD2. Unmatched junction bases numbered 6, after V lost 5 bases and J lost 0 bases. The CDR3 extends over 16 amino acids. Germline assignment: CDR1 MDHEN and CDR2 SYDVKM. DNA for the CDR3: TGTGCCAGCAGTCTCCTTGGGACTAGCTCCTACAATGAGCAGTTCTTC. This encodes CASSLLGTSSYNEQFF.

This sequence joins TRBV15 and TRBJ1-1, with D perhaps matching TRBD1 (6 bases). V lost 2 bases to trimming and J lost 0 bases, with 16 bases between them. This CDR3 contains 17 residues. Germline CDR1 is LNHNV and CDR2 is YYDKDF (reference sequence). CDR3 coding DNA: TGTGCCACCAGCAGATCAAGAACGGGGGCCATGAACACTGAAGCTTTCTTT. This encodes CATSRSRTGAMNTEAFF.

The chain couples TRBV2 to TRBJ1-1; possible D gene TRBD1, 6 bases. There are 13 residues in the CDR3. Germline V gene lookup returns CDR1 SNHLY and CDR2 FYNNEI. Trimming took 11 bases from V and 4 from J, leaving 17 bases between them. The CDR3, as DNA: TGTGCCCCCCTGGGCAGGGGACTCACTGAAGCTTTCTTT. Translated, it gives CAPLGRGLTEAFF.

This chain links TRBV6-5 with TRBJ2-7, with 7 positions matching TRBD1. The CDR3 is 15 amino acids. After removal of 4 bases from V and 2 bases from J, the junction contained 8 bases not matched to a gene. Per the germline V gene, CDR1 is MNHEY and CDR2 is SVGAGI. The CDR3 region has the DNA TGTGCCAGCAGTTCCCCCGGGACAGTCACCTACGAGCAGTACTTC. As protein: CASSSPGTVTYEQYF.

The chain employs TRBV6-6 and TRBJ1-6, with 9 bases aligning to TRBD1. This CDR3 is built from 14 residues. V shed 6 bases, J shed 9 bases, and the junction held 6 bases outside the gene matches. In germline, CDR1 is MNHNY, CDR2 SVGAGI (reference sequence). CDR3 DNA sequence: TGTGCCAGCAGGAACAGGGGGCTCGGTTCACCCCTCCACTTT. Encoded protein: CASRNRGLGSPLHF.

This clone was counted a single time. The chain combines TRBV5-4 with TRBJ2-7, with TRBD2 matching 8 bases. Germline lookup yields CDR1 SGHNT and CDR2 YYREEE (reference sequence). After removal of 1 base from V and 4 bases from J, the junction contained 7 bases not matched to a gene. The CDR3 consists of 15 residues. Written as DNA, the CDR3 is TGTGCCAGCAGCTTGACCAGCGGGAGCCCGTACGAGCAGTACTTC. Amino acids: CASSLTSGSPYEQYF. Supplemented by reference TRBV5-4 and TRBJ2-7, the full variable domain reads ETGVTQSPTHLIKTRGQQVTLRCSSQSGHNTVSWYQQALGQGPQFIFQYYREEENGRGNFPPRFSGLQFPNYSSELNVNALELDDSALYLCASSLTSGSPYEQYFGPGTRLTVT.

V usage is TRBV10-3 and J usage is TRBJ1-1, with unresolved D. Germline V gene sequence: CDR1 ENHRY, CDR2 SYGVKD. V lost 5 bases and J 0 bases, leaving 13 bases between the germline ends. The CDR3 sequence is 15 residues long. CDR3 protein: CAISFSASMNTEAFF. In DNA, the CDR3 is TGTGCCATCAGTTTTTCAGCCTCCATGAACACTGAAGCTTTCTTT.

The V call is TRBV27, the J call TRBJ1-1, with 12 positions matching TRBD1. Looked up from germline, CDR1 is MNHEY and CDR2 is SMNVEV (reference sequence). The CDR3 has 20 amino acids. Losses at the gene ends were 3 bases for V and 4 bases for J; bases not matched to a gene: 18. The CDR3 loop is CASSFRGTGGSLKSGTEAFF. As DNA, the CDR3 is TGTGCCAGCAGTTTCCGCGGGACAGGGGGCTCCCTTAAGAGTGGCACTGAAGCTTTCTTT.

The rearrangement uses TRBV9 and TRBJ1-3; D gene uncertain. The V end lost 4 bases, the J end lost 4 bases, and 15 bases lay between the germline ends. This CDR3 comprises 15 residues. Germline V gene lookup returns CDR1 SGDLS and CDR2 YYNGEE. CDR3 DNA sequence: TGTGCCAGCAGCCCTGGGATGGGAACCGGAAACACCATATATTTT. Translating it yields CASSPGMGTGNTIYF.

This clone was picked up one time. This rearrangement joins TRBV18 to TRBJ2-7; D remains unclear. CDR3 length equals 14 residues. V shed 8 bases and J shed 3 bases, with 17 bases lying between them. Germline V gene data show CDR1 as KGHSH and CDR2 as LQKENI. The CDR3 spells CASPVTRIIYEQYF. The CDR3 DNA is TGTGCCAGCCCAGTAACGAGAATCATCTACGAGCAGTACTTC.

This chain links TRBV11-2 with TRBJ1-6, with D uncertain. Germline CDR1 SGHAT, CDR2 FQNNGV. V lost 5 bases and J lost 0, with 11 bases in between. The CDR3 runs 16 residues. This CDR3 reads CASSNRISSYNSPLHF. CDR3 DNA sequence: TGTGCCAGCAGCAACCGAATCAGCTCCTATAATTCACCCCTCCACTTT.

This sequence joins TRBV11-3 and TRBJ2-7; D remains ambiguous. V shed 5 bases and J shed 5 bases, with 19 bases lying between them. CDR1 and CDR2 (germline): SGHNT, YENEEA. The CDR3 loop spans 15 amino acids. The CDR3 reads CASSPLFGSPHEQYF. The CDR3 DNA reads TGTGCCAGCAGCCCCCTGTTCGGGTCCCCACACGAGCAGTACTTC.

This rearrangement joins TRBV28 to TRBJ2-1; tentative D call: TRBD2 (6 bases). V was trimmed by 5 bases and J by 1 base, leaving 15 bases between them. Germline V gene sequence: CDR1 MDHEN, CDR2 SYDVKM. The CDR3 has 16 amino acids. CDR3 nucleotides: TGTGCCAGCAGTAGTTCGGGAGTTCAATCCTACAATGAGCAGTTCTTC. Translating it yields CASSSSGVQSYNEQFF.

A single count supports this clone. The chain has TRBV9 and TRBJ1-6; D is unresolved. The CDR3 totals 16 residues. Germline CDR1 SGDLS, CDR2 YYNGEE. Trimming removed 4 bases at V and 6 bases at J, with 17 bases between. The CDR3 DNA is TGTGCCAGCAGCCCCACTTACTTTTCTGTTAATTCACCCCTCCACTTT. Its translation is CASSPTYFSVNSPLHF.

The V and J genes are TRBV7-2 and TRBJ2-7; D perhaps matches TRBD2 (5 bases). CDR1 and CDR2 (germline): SGHTA, FQGNSA. CDR3 size: 14 residues. V dropped 2 bases and J dropped 2 bases, with 10 bases sitting between them. CDR3 coding DNA: TGTGCCAGCAGCTTACAGGACGGGACCTACGAGCAGTACTTC. This encodes CASSLQDGTYEQYF. Combining the CDR3 with reference TRBV7-2 and TRBJ2-7 gives the whole variable domain GAGVSQSPSNKVTEKGKDVELRCDPISGHTALYWYRQSLGQGLEFLIYFQGNSAPDKSGLPSDRFSAERTGGSVSTLTIQRTQQEDSAVYLCASSLQDGTYEQYFGPGTRLTVT.

CDR3 coding DNA: TGTGCCAGCAGACCCGGACAGGGCTACGAGCAGTACTTC. This encodes CASRPGQGYEQYF. The rearrangement joins TRBV6-5 to TRBJ2-7, with 8 bases aligning to TRBD1. The CDR3 totals 13 residues. The trim removed 6 bases at V and 3 bases at J, leaving 4 bases unmatched. The germline V gene has CDR1 MNHEY and CDR2 SVGAGI.

V is TRBV28 and J is TRBJ1-6; D perhaps matches TRBD1 (5 bases). CDR3 size: 17 residues. With 6 bases removed from V and 0 bases from J, the gap between germline ends came to 15 bases. The germline V gene encodes CDR1 MDHEN and CDR2 SYDVKM. The CDR3 nucleotides read TGTGCCAGCAGACTGCCCATAGGGGTCTCCTATAATTCACCCCTCCACTTT. Its protein product is CASRLPIGVSYNSPLHF.

This clone was seen a single time. J is TRBJ2-1 and V is TRBV5-4; D is ambiguous. CDR1 SGHNT and CDR2 YYREEE come from the germline V gene (reference sequence). V gave up 0 bases and J gave up 0 bases, with 13 bases separating them. This CDR3 contains 17 residues. CDR3 residues: CASSLAPARSSYNEQFF. The CDR3 DNA sequence: TGTGCCAGCAGCTTGGCGCCGGCTCGGAGCTCCTACAATGAGCAGTTCTTC.

The chain has TRBV10-3 and TRBJ1-2, with 7 bases identical to TRBD1. Per germline, CDR1 ENHRY and CDR2 SYGVKD. The V gene end was trimmed by 9 bases and the J gene end by 4 bases; junction bases not matched to a gene: 8. CDR3 size: 13 residues. CDR3 residues: CAIGGQLTYGYTF. The CDR3 coding sequence is TGTGCCATAGGGGGACAGTTGACCTATGGCTACACCTTC.

This clone occurred once. The chain employs TRBV7-9 and TRBJ1-3; D call uncertain. This CDR3 comprises 15 residues. Per germline, CDR1 SEHNR and CDR2 FQNEAQ (reference sequence). V lost 6 bases to trimming and J lost 6 bases, with 18 bases between them. The CDR3 bases are TGTGCCAGCAGACATAAGGCCGATATAGAAAACACCATATATTTT. It specifies CASRHKADIENTIYF.

The genes are TRBV28 and TRBJ2-3; the D is unclear. The germline V gene has CDR1 MDHEN and CDR2 SYDVKM. The CDR3 runs 14 residues. The V end lost 5 bases, the J end lost 6 bases, and 15 bases lay between the germline ends. CDR3 nucleotides: TGTGCCAGCAGTAGTCACCTACTCGAGGATACGCAGTATTTT. Protein product: CASSSHLLEDTQYF. The full variable domain, completed using reference TRBV28 and TRBJ2-3, is DVKVTQSSRYLVKRTGEKVFLECVQDMDHENMFWYRQDPGLGLRLIYFSYDVKMKEKGDIPEGYSVSREKKERFSLILESASTNQTSMYLCASSSHLLEDTQYFGPGTRLTVL.

The V gene is TRBV6-6, the J gene TRBJ1-4; D is undetermined. Deletions cut 2 bases from V and 0 bases from J, with 4 bases between. This CDR3 comprises 14 residues. The V gene's germline CDR1 is MNHNY and CDR2 SVGAGI (reference sequence). The CDR3, as DNA: TGTGCCAGCAGTTACGATGCAACTAATGAAAAACTGTTTTTT. This translates into CASSYDATNEKLFF.

The rearrangement uses TRBV2 and TRBJ1-4; 8 bases are shared with TRBD1. Germline assignment: CDR1 SNHLY and CDR2 FYNNEI. J was trimmed by 1 base and V by 5 bases; bases with no gene match: 6. The CDR3 sequence is 16 residues long. The DNA of the CDR3 is TGTGCCAGCAGTCCCAGGGGGCGGGAAACTAATGAAAAACTGTTTTTT. It encodes CASSPRGRETNEKLFF.

The rearrangement links TRBV19 to TRBJ2-5, with D perhaps TRBD1 (6 bases). Per germline, CDR1 LNHDA and CDR2 SQIVND (reference sequence). This CDR3 has 14 amino acids. Deletions cut 4 bases from V and 5 bases from J, with 14 bases between. The DNA of the CDR3 is TGTGCCAGTAGTAAAACAGGGAACTGGGAGACCCAGTACTTC. It specifies CASSKTGNWETQYF.

This clone turned up a few times. This chain links TRBV28 with TRBJ1-5; D not certain. The V gene's germline CDR1 is MDHEN and CDR2 SYDVKM. The V end lost 5 bases, the J end lost 0 bases, and 14 bases lay between the germline ends. The CDR3 has 16 amino acids. The CDR3 sequence: CASSPLGWYSNQPQHF. The CDR3 DNA reads TGTGCCAGCAGTCCTCTCGGCTGGTATAGCAATCAGCCCCAGCATTTT.

This clone was counted only a few times. The chain recombines TRBV28 with TRBJ1-2; TRBD1 matches at 7 bases. CDR3 length: 14 residues. CDR1 and CDR2 (germline): MDHEN, SYDVKM. V lost 5 bases, J lost 4 bases, and 7 bases stayed unmatched. Here the CDR3 reads CASSLGGQTYGYTF. The CDR3 nucleotides are TGTGCCAGCAGTCTGGGGGGACAGACCTATGGCTACACCTTC.